The subject of this entry is one T cell receptor beta chain. Its antigen is as yet unknown. Profiling relied on immunoSEQ multiplex PCR, and the TCRdb table lists in-frame clones only, not all of them. The sample comprises 100,000 to 150,000 clones, about 84% of which are singletons, and around 5% rests with the top ten. The record originates from a study of cytomegalovirus exposure and HLA in healthy donors. Overall study: The roughly 120 validation repertoires used the same platform as the 650 to 850 first-cohort repertoires (as reported by a later analysis).

Broader study findings: Cytomegalovirus status, reportedly, was diagnosed with high specificity and sensitivity by the classifier. The authors enumerated over 150 TCR beta chains as linked to cytomegalovirus.

Germline CDR1 is SGHAT and CDR2 is FQNNGV. The CDR3 is made up of 15 amino acids. Trimming removed 7 bases from V and 0 bases from J, with 15 bases in between. This sequence originates from a man aged 18 to 29 in good health and CMV-seronegative. This chain joins TRBV11-2 and TRBJ2-5, with TRBD2 as a possible D gene (5 bases). Sequenced input: PBMCs. CDR3 region: CASNPNGLYQETQYF. CDR3 nucleotide sequence: TGTGCCAGCAACCCTAACGGACTCTACCAAGAGACCCAGTACTTC.